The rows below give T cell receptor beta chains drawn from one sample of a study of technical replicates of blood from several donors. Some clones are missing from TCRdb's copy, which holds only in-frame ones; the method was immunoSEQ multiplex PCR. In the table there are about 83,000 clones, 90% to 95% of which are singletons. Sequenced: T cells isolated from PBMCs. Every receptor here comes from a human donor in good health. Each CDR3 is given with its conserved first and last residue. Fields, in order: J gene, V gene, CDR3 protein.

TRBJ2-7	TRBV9	CASSRGGGQTTYEQYF
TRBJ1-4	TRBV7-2	CASSPTPRDGIEKLFF
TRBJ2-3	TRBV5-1	CASSPGQGFTDTQYF
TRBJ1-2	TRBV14	CASSQASGRNGYTF
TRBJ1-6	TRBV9	CASSRTNLGQGRSPLHF
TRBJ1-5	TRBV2	CASGQGSRQPQHF
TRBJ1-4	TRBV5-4	CASSSKQGISATNEKLFF
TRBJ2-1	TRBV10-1	CASSESGVRGLADNEQFF
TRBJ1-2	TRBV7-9	CASSPSSGTLYGYTF
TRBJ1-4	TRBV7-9	CASSDSATNEKLFF
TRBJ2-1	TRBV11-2	CASSLWGSGAWNEQFF
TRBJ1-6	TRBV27	CASLSRGGVSSPLHF
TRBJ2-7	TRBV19	CASSKGQGAEQYF
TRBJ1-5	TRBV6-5	CASSYSSGGDQPQHF
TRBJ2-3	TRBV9	CASSLGPAVVDTQYF
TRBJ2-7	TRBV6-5	CASSYSGHSYEQYF
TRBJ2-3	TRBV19	CASRGAQPRGNTQYF
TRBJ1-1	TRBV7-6	CASSLGTWTEAFF
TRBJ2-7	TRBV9	CASSVDAGAFYEQYF
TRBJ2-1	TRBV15	CATSRDSRDRAGYNEQFF
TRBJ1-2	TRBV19	CASSTNRHDRAYGYTF
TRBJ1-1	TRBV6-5	CASSYATVNTEAFF
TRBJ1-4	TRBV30	CAWSGGRTNEKLFF
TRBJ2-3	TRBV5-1	CASSFGLHTDTQYF
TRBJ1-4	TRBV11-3	CASSSTRTAEKLFF
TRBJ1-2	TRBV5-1	CASSLDDRQFNYGYTF
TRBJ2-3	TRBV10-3	CAIGDRADTDTQYF
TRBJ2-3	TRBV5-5	CASSLSADTQYF
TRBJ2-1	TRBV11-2	CASSLFRTGHMYNEQFF
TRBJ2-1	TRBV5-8	CASSIRQGAYNEQFF
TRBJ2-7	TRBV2	CASRGGYEQYF
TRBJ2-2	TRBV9	CASSALTANTGELFF